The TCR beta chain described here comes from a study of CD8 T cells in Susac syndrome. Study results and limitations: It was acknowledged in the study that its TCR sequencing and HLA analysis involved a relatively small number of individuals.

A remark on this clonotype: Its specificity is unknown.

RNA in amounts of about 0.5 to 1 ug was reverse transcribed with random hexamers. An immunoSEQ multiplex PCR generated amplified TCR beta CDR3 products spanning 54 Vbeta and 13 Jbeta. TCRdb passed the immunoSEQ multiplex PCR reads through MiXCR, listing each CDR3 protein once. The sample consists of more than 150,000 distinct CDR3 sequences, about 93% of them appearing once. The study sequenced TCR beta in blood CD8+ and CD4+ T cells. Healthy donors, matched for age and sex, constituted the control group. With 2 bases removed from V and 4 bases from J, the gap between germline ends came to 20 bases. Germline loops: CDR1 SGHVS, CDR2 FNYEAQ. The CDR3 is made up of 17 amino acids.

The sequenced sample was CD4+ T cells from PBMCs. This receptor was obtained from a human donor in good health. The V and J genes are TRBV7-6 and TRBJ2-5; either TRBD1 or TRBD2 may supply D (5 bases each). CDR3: CASSLRSGPQRSETQYF. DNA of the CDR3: TGTGCCAGCAGCTTAAGGTCGGGACCCCAGCGCTCAGAGACCCAGTACTTC.